This entry features one T cell receptor beta chain sequence. As yet, its antigen is unknown. The data were obtained in a study of T cell responses to AZD1222 COVID-19 vaccine. Study-wide background: Second doses at about 4 or about 12 weeks were pooled.

Study-level findings and limits: Repertoires in all cases were sampled only once the peak T cell response had passed. Vaccine-associated CD4 TCRs ranged over spike, dominating at 160-218 and 743-854. A mostly white British donor set with more females was recruited, and clonal diversity was possibly underestimated.

Profiling relied on immunoSEQ multiplex PCR, and the TCRdb table lists in-frame clones only, not all of them. Among 100,000 or so clones listed, around 87% were seen once. This sample comprised peripheral blood, obtained on day 0 of AZD1222 vaccination. The sequence came from an adult in good health.

CDR3 nucleotide sequence: TGTGCCAGCAGCCCGCGGACTAGGGATGTAGGTGAGCAGTTCTTC. It codes for CASSPRTRDVGEQFF. The chain employs TRBV11-2 and TRBJ2-1; 7 bases map to TRBD2. Trimming cost V 5 bases and J 9 bases; bases outside gene matches: 13. The CDR3 loop spans 15 amino acids. CDR1 SGHAT and CDR2 FQNNGV come from the germline V gene.